One sample yielded the 4 T cell receptor beta chains listed below, sequenced in a study of shared clonotypes between healthy human individuals. Produced via immunoSEQ multiplex PCR; TCRdb's table is partial and in-frame only. This sample yields around 990,000 clones, of which about 72% are seen a single time; more than 0.85% belongs to the top ten. The sample taken for sequencing was memory CD4+ T cells from PBMCs. Subset meaning: CD45RA-negative fraction. Source of these receptors: a man between 18 and 35 years old in good health. Some clones in this sample may be carry-over from other donors' samples.

V and J are TRBV30 and TRBJ2-1; 10 bases map to TRBD2. The CDR3 is 13 amino acids. Germline V gene lookup returns CDR1 GTSNPN and CDR2 SVGIG (reference sequence). V lost 5 bases to trimming and J lost 7 bases; unmatched junction nucleotides: 5. CDR3 in amino acids: CAWDPGLANEQFF. The DNA of the CDR3 is TGTGCCTGGGACCCGGGACTAGCGAATGAGCAGTTCTTC.

In DNA, the CDR3 is TGTGCCAGCAGCCAGCGTTTCAGGGAGACTGAAGCTTTCTTT. Encoded protein: CASSQRFRETEAFF. The chain uses TRBV4-2 and TRBJ1-1; tentatively, D is TRBD1 (5 bases). This CDR3 spans 14 amino acids. The V and J ends lost 3 bases and 5 bases respectively, with 13 bases between them. Germline assignment: CDR1 LGHNA and CDR2 YNFKEQ.

This chain uses TRBV6-6 with TRBJ2-3; 7 bases line up with TRBD1. CDR1 and CDR2 from the germline V gene are MNHNY and SVGAGI (reference sequence). The ends lost 0 bases at V and 5 bases at J; junction bases unmatched: 5. The CDR3 has 15 amino acids. As DNA, the CDR3 is TGTGCCAGCAGTTACTCGCGACAGGGTATAGATACGCAGTATTTT. It codes for CASSYSRQGIDTQYF.

As for this clone: This specimen includes other DNA sequences encoding the same CDR3. The genes are TRBV30 and TRBJ1-5, with 7 nucleotides matching TRBD1. Germline CDR1 reads GTSNPN; CDR2 reads SVGIG (reference sequence). This CDR3 spans 13 amino acids. V shed 1 base and J 4 bases; nucleotides not matched to a gene: 1. As DNA, the CDR3 is TGTGCCTGGAGTGGACAGGGTAATCAGCCCCAGCATTTT. Translated: CAWSGQGNQPQHF. The variable domain in full, completed from reference TRBV30 and TRBJ1-5, reads SQTIHQWPATLVQPVGSPLSLECTVEGTSNPNLYWYRQAAGRGLQLLFYSVGIGQISSEVPQNLSASRPQDRQFILSSKKLLLSDSGFYLCAWSGQGNQPQHFGDGTRLSIL.